The 28 T cell receptor beta chains below come from one sample, sequenced in a study of T cells in localized non-small cell lung cancer. This table comes from immunoSEQ multiplex PCR, and its TCRdb copy is limited to in-frame clones, with some not included. The sample lists about 1,000 clones, around a third seen once, with approximately 14% in the top ten. Sequences were derived from normal lung tissue next to the tumor, sampled before any cancer treatment. The receptors originated from a female donor at least 60 years old with stage I lung adenocarcinoma.

The chain joins TRBV30 to TRBJ2-5; TRBD2 is a possible D gene (6 bases). This CDR3 has 14 amino acids. Germline CDR1 and CDR2: GTSNPN and SVGIG (reference sequence). V was pared by 4 bases and J by 2 bases, with 14 bases between. CDR3 coding DNA: TGTGCCTGGACCAGTAGCGGAGAGCAAGAGACCCAGTACTTC. It specifies CAWTSSGEQETQYF.

This rearrangement joins TRBV18 to TRBJ2-1; the match to TRBD2 covers 13 bases. The CDR3 length is 16 residues. CDR1 is KGHSH, CDR2 LQKENI, per germline. The trim removed 2 bases at V and 3 bases at J, leaving 1 base unmatched. The CDR3: CASSPGLAGDYNEQFF. The CDR3 nucleotides are TGTGCCAGCTCACCAGGACTAGCGGGAGACTACAATGAGCAGTTCTTC.

The sample holds a few counts of this clone. The rearrangement uses TRBV6-8 and TRBJ1-2, with D possibly being TRBD1 (5 bases). Between the trimmed V and J ends, which lost 4 bases and 4 bases, there was a span of 19 bases. Looked up from germline, CDR1 is MNHGY and CDR2 is SAAAGT. The CDR3 runs 16 residues. The CDR3 DNA sequence: TGTGCCAGCAGTTCAATTGGGGGTATTACCCTCTATGGCTACACCTTC. Its protein product is CASSSIGGITLYGYTF.

The V gene is TRBV19, the J gene TRBJ2-2; TRBD1 or TRBD2 may be the D gene (5 bases each). This CDR3 is 15 amino acids long. V shed 7 bases and J shed 3 bases, with 15 bases lying between them. Germline CDR1 LNHDA, CDR2 SQIVND (reference sequence). In nucleotides, the CDR3 is TGTGCCAGTAAATCGGGACGGACCTACACCGGGGAGCTGTTTTTT. Its protein product is CASKSGRTYTGELFF.

This clone showed up just once. The chain links TRBV15 to TRBJ2-3, with TRBD2 matching 10 bases. The CDR3 loop spans 15 amino acids. V was pared by 5 bases and J by 2 bases, with 4 bases of the junction left unmatched. Looked up from germline, CDR1 is LNHNV and CDR2 is YYDKDF (reference sequence). As DNA, the CDR3 is TGTGCCACCAGCCAACTAGCGGGACCCACAGATACGCAGTATTTT. Protein product: CATSQLAGPTDTQYF.

This clone has just one count. The CDR3 region is CASHGLASYNEQFF. The CDR3 coding sequence is TGTGCCAGCCACGGGCTAGCGAGCTACAATGAGCAGTTCTTC. The gene calls are TRBV19 and TRBJ2-1, with a possible D match to TRBD2 (6 bases). The V end lost 9 bases, the J end lost 3 bases, and 15 bases lay between the germline ends. Germline V lookup: CDR1 LNHDA, CDR2 SQIVND (reference sequence). The CDR3 sequence is 14 residues long.

The CDR3 DNA reads TGTGCCAGCAGCGTAGCGGCAGGGGGCATTTCCGAGCAGTACTTC. Its translation: CASSVAAGGISEQYF. This sequence joins TRBV9 and TRBJ2-7, with 8 bases fitting TRBD1. With 0 bases clipped from V and 6 bases from J, the junction kept 8 bases outside the gene matches. This CDR3 is 15 amino acids long. The germline gives CDR1 SGDLS, CDR2 YYNGEE.

This rearrangement joins TRBV29-1 to TRBJ2-2; TRBD1 might be the D (6 bases). Germline V lookup: CDR1 SQVTM, CDR2 ANQGSEA. V lost 1 base, J lost 7 bases, and 13 bases lay in between. The length of the CDR3 is 14 residues. The CDR3 spells CSVEAGESFGELFF. In DNA, the CDR3 is TGCAGCGTTGAAGCAGGGGAGAGTTTCGGGGAGCTGTTTTTT.

Note on this clone: A clone one base away is much larger, so this may be a read error. This rearrangement joins TRBV9 to TRBJ2-1; D is possibly TRBD2 (6 bases). The CDR3 is 15 amino acids. CDR1 and CDR2 (germline): SGDLS, YYNGEE. The CDR3 loop reads CASNVGGTGRNEQFF. The CDR3 DNA reads as TGTGCCAGCAACGTAGGAGGGACGGGTCGGAATGAGCAGTTCTTC.

The chain has TRBV28 and TRBJ2-3, with a tentative D call TRBD2 (6 bases). The germline V gene has CDR1 MDHEN and CDR2 SYDVKM. Deletions cut 3 bases from V and 4 bases from J, with 17 bases between. The CDR3 length is 16 residues. The CDR3 DNA is TGTGCCAGCAGTTTCCCTCGCGCGACTAGGTCAGATACGCAGTATTTT. Protein: CASSFPRATRSDTQYF.

The chain carries TRBV10-2 and TRBJ2-3; no reliable D call. There are 12 residues in the CDR3. V dropped 4 bases and J dropped 3 bases, with 5 bases sitting between them. The germline V gene encodes CDR1 WSHSY and CDR2 SAAADI. The CDR3: CASSVITDTQYF. The CDR3 bases are TGCGCCAGCAGTGTAATTACAGATACGCAGTATTTT.

J is TRBJ2-2 and V is TRBV6-8, with TRBD2 identical over 7 bases. Germline assignment: CDR1 MNHGY and CDR2 SAAAGT. Trimming at V came to 5 bases and at J to 3 bases, leaving 6 bases not matched to a gene. This CDR3 is 15 amino acids long. This CDR3 is CASSASGADTGELFF. The DNA for the CDR3 is TGTGCCAGCAGTGCCAGCGGGGCTGACACCGGGGAGCTGTTTTTT.

The chain links TRBV11-3 to TRBJ2-3; no firm D call. The CDR3 sequence is 14 residues long. The germline V gene has CDR1 SGHNT and CDR2 YENEEA. The germline V and J ends were trimmed by 1 base and 4 bases, with 9 bases remaining between them. DNA of the CDR3: TGTGCCAGCAGCTTAGGGGCGGCCCCAGATACGCAGTATTTT. It specifies CASSLGAAPDTQYF.

This clone occurred a few times. V usage is TRBV29-1 and J usage is TRBJ1-2; no firm D call. Trimming removed 4 bases at V and 0 bases at J, with 6 bases between. Germline CDR1 SQVTM, CDR2 ANQGSEA. The CDR3 has 12 residues. CDR3 residues: CSVAQSNYGYTF. The CDR3 DNA is TGCAGCGTTGCTCAATCTAACTATGGCTACACCTTC.

V gene TRBV30 combines with J gene TRBJ2-2; D is undetermined. Looked up from germline, CDR1 is GTSNPN and CDR2 is SVGIG (reference sequence). The V and J ends lost 0 bases and 3 bases respectively, with 2 bases between them. The CDR3 runs to 12 residues. As DNA, the CDR3 is TGTGCCTGGAGTGTGGACACCGGGGAGCTGTTTTTT. Translation gives CAWSVDTGELFF.

The J gene is TRBJ2-2, the V gene TRBV10-3; D uncertain. The CDR3 consists of 12 residues. V dropped 1 base and J dropped 6 bases, with 3 bases sitting between them. The germline V gene has CDR1 ENHRY and CDR2 SYGVKD. CDR3 sequence (DNA): TGTGCCATCAGTGAGTTTCCCGGGGAGCTGTTTTTT. Residues: CAISEFPGELFF.

The CDR3 DNA follows: TGTGCCAGCAGCCAAGGTGAAACTAGCGGGAGAGGTAAGCAGTTCTTC. The encoded protein is CASSQGETSGRGKQFF. The rearrangement uses TRBV11-3 and TRBJ2-1, with 11 bases that match TRBD2. Looked up from germline, CDR1 is SGHNT and CDR2 is YENEEA. The CDR3 length is 16 residues. V lost 5 bases and J lost 11; bases outside the gene matches: 14.

V is TRBV9 and J is TRBJ2-1; 12 nucleotides agree with TRBD2. CDR1 is SGDLS, CDR2 YYNGEE, per germline. The CDR3 consists of 18 residues. V shed 0 bases and J 2 bases; nucleotides not matched to a gene: 6. The CDR3 DNA follows: TGTGCCAGCAGCGTAGAGGCGGCTAGCGGGAGGGCCTACAATGAGCAGTTCTTC. Amino acids: CASSVEAASGRAYNEQFF. The whole variable domain, filled in from reference TRBV9 and TRBJ2-1, reads DSGVTQTPKHLITATGQRVTLRCSPRSGDLSVYWYQQSLDQGLQFLIQYYNGEERAKGNILERFSAQQFPDLHSELNLSSLELGDSALYFCASSVEAASGRAYNEQFFGPGTRLTVL.

In this sample, this clone turned up once. The genes are TRBV30 and TRBJ2-6, with 10 nucleotides matching TRBD1. The CDR3 runs to 17 residues. Trimming took 0 bases from V and 4 from J; bases not matched to a gene: 6. Germline CDR1 and CDR2: GTSNPN and SVGIG (reference sequence). The CDR3 sequence: CAWSVGDRGRGANVLTF. Here the CDR3 DNA reads TGTGCCTGGAGTGTTGGAGACAGGGGGCGCGGGGCCAACGTCCTGACTTTC.

This chain joins TRBV30 and TRBJ2-5; D possibly corresponds to TRBD1 (8 bases). CDR3 length: 14 amino acids. Germline CDR1 is GTSNPN and CDR2 is SVGIG (reference sequence). V lost 2 bases and J 4 bases, leaving 14 bases between the germline ends. CDR3 coding DNA: TGTGCCTGGAGTCGGACAGGGAGGGCAGAGACCCAGTACTTC. This encodes CAWSRTGRAETQYF.

In this sample, this clone turned up a few times. V gene TRBV29-1 combines with J gene TRBJ2-3; D may be TRBD2 (6 bases). V lost 2 bases and J lost 5, with 17 bases in between. This CDR3 is 15 amino acids long. Per the germline V gene, CDR1 is SQVTM and CDR2 is ANQGSEA. The CDR3: CSVEITGVEGDTQYF. In nucleotides, the CDR3 is TGCAGCGTTGAAATTACGGGGGTAGAGGGAGATACGCAGTATTTT.

V and J are TRBV2 and TRBJ2-1, with TRBD2 identical over 9 bases. Germline V gene lookup returns CDR1 SNHLY and CDR2 FYNNEI. The V and J ends lost 6 bases and 7 bases, in that order; junction bases with no gene match: 10. CDR3 length equals 15 residues. The CDR3 here is CASRAGTSPVNEQFF. In nucleotides, the CDR3 is TGTGCCAGCAGGGCTGGGACTAGCCCAGTTAATGAGCAGTTCTTC.

V usage is TRBV30 and J usage is TRBJ2-7, with 8 bases identical to TRBD2. Germline CDR1 and CDR2: GTSNPN and SVGIG (reference sequence). The CDR3 is 15 residues long. V lost 0 bases and J lost 1; bases outside the gene matches: 5. Written as DNA, the CDR3 is TGTGCCTGGAGTGTATTCAGCGGGAGATCCTACGAGCAGTACTTC. Protein sequence: CAWSVFSGRSYEQYF. The full variable domain, completed using reference TRBV30 and TRBJ2-7, is SQTIHQWPATLVQPVGSPLSLECTVEGTSNPNLYWYRQAAGRGLQLLFYSVGIGQISSEVPQNLSASRPQDRQFILSSKKLLLSDSGFYLCAWSVFSGRSYEQYFGPGTRLTVT.

The chain uses TRBV18 and TRBJ1-5; TRBD1 is a possible D gene (5 bases). CDR1 is KGHSH and CDR2 is LQKENI in the germline V gene. CDR3 length: 16 residues. The V gene lost 2 bases and the J gene lost 0 bases, with 11 bases spanning the gap. Here the CDR3 reads CASSPVGGVSNQPQHF. As DNA, the CDR3 is TGTGCCAGCTCACCAGTGGGGGGGGTTAGCAATCAGCCCCAGCATTTT.

A few counts support this clone. J is TRBJ2-7 and V is TRBV6-1; D not certain. The CDR3 covers 14 residues. From germline, CDR1 is MNHNS and CDR2 SASEGT. The V and J ends lost 1 base and 3 bases respectively, with 10 bases between them. The CDR3 sequence: CASSEGPGIYEQYF. CDR3 in DNA: TGTGCCAGCAGTGAAGGTCCAGGAATCTACGAGCAGTACTTC.

V usage is TRBV5-1 and J usage is TRBJ2-7; TRBD2 matches 14 bases. The CDR3 sequence is 14 residues long. Germline lookup yields CDR1 SGHRS and CDR2 YFSETQ. With 7 bases clipped from V and 2 bases from J, the junction kept 2 bases outside the gene matches. CDR3 nucleotides: TGCGCCAGCGGGACTAGCGGGAGCCCCTACGAGCAGTACTTC. This encodes CASGTSGSPYEQYF.

This clone occurred a few times. Germline is not matched at one junction end, which may reflect a read error. The chain is built from TRBV12-5 and TRBJ1-1; D unresolved. This CDR3 has 14 residues. Looked up from germline, CDR1 is LGHNT and CDR2 is FRNRAP. CDR3 sequence: CASGPHGETTEAFF. For the CDR3, the DNA is TGTGCTAGTGGTCCCCACGGGGAGACCACTGAAGCTTTTTTT.

This sequence joins TRBV6-9 and TRBJ1-5, with D uncertain. This CDR3 has 11 amino acids. Germline V gene data show CDR1 as MNHGY and CDR2 as SVAAGI. V lost 6 bases and J 9 bases, leaving 9 bases between the germline ends. For the CDR3, the DNA is TGTGCCAGCAGAGGTGGGCGGCCCCAGCATTTT. The encoded protein is CASRGGRPQHF.